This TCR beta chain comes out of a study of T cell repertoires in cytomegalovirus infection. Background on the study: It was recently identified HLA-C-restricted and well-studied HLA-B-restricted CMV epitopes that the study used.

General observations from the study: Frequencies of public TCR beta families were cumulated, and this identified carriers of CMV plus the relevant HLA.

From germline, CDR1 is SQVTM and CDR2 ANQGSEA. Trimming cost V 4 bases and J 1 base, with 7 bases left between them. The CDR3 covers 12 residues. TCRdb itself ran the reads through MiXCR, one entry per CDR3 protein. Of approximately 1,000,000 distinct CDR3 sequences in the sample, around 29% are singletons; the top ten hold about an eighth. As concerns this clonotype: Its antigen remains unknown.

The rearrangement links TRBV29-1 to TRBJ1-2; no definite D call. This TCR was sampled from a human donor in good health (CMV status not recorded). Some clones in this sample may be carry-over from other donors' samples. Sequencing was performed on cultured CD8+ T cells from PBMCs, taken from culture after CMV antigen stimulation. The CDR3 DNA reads TGCAGCGTTGCTAGACTTAACTATGGCTACACCTTC. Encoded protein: CSVARLNYGYTF.